This T cell receptor beta chain came from a study of control samples from healthy donors and cancer patients. Trimming removed 3 bases from V and 5 bases from J, with 14 bases in between. The length of the CDR3 is 14 residues. The germline gives CDR1 MNHEY, CDR2 SVGAGI. Profiled with immunoSEQ multiplex PCR; TCRdb holds only in-frame clones, not every one. Here the sample spans 100,000 to 150,000 clones, about 92% being singletons. The sequencing input was PBMCs. The receptor's source is a man of 80 years or more with head and neck cancer. The gene calls are TRBV6-5 and TRBJ2-7; D is perhaps TRBD1 or TRBD2 (5 bases each). The CDR3 here is CASSYQGRSHEQYF. CDR3 DNA: TGTGCCAGCAGTTATCAGGGACGGAGCCACGAGCAGTACTTC.